The 9 T cell receptor beta chains in this list originate from one sample, sequenced in a study of shared T cell receptors in the human thymus. Data came from immunoSEQ multiplex PCR; TCRdb stores just in-frame clones and leaves some out. The sample lists 600,000 or so clones, about 89% occurring once. The data also belong to a second study, concerning human thymus T cells.

The sequenced material came from thymocytes. All receptors derive from a boy under two years old with a congenital heart defect.

The gene calls are TRBV6-1 and TRBJ2-7; 10 positions agree with TRBD1. The germline V gene encodes CDR1 MNHNS and CDR2 SASEGT. The CDR3 length is 14 residues. With 6 bases clipped from V and 5 bases from J, the junction kept 7 bases outside the gene matches. The CDR3 loop is CASRTGDRGDEQYF. CDR3 sequence (DNA): TGTGCCAGCAGGACCGGGGACAGGGGTGACGAGCAGTACTTC.

The J gene is TRBJ2-1, the V gene TRBV25-1; TRBD2 matches 13 bases. V was pared by 0 bases and J by 10 bases, with 9 bases of the junction left unmatched. Germline-derived CDR1 and CDR2 are MGHDK and SYGVNS. The CDR3 contains 17 residues. CDR3 protein: CASSEYPLAGGPQEQFF. The CDR3 DNA follows: TGTGCCAGCAGTGAATATCCACTAGCGGGAGGGCCACAGGAGCAGTTCTTC.

The chain carries TRBV18 and TRBJ2-1; D remains unclear. Per the germline V gene, CDR1 is KGHSH and CDR2 is LQKENI. Trimming removed 2 bases at V and 8 bases at J, with 16 bases between. The CDR3 consists of 15 residues. The CDR3 region is CASSPNKRTSHEQFF. In nucleotides, the CDR3 is TGTGCCAGCTCACCAAATAAACGAACTTCCCATGAGCAGTTCTTC. The full variable domain, its missing parts supplied by reference TRBV18 and TRBJ2-1, is NAGVMQNPRHLVRRRGQEARLRCSPMKGHSHVYWYRQLPEEGLKFMVYLQKENIIDESGMPKERFSAEFPKEGPSILRIQQVVRGDSAAYFCASSPNKRTSHEQFFGPGTRLTVL.

This rearrangement joins TRBV18 to TRBJ2-2, with TRBD2 as a possible D gene (6 bases). Between the trimmed V and J ends, which lost 3 bases and 1 base, there was a span of 12 bases. The CDR3 is 16 residues long. Looked up from germline, CDR1 is KGHSH and CDR2 is LQKENI. Written as DNA, the CDR3 is TGTGCCAGCTCACCCCTTCGGGGAGGGAACACCGGGGAGCTGTTTTTT. It yields the protein CASSPLRGGNTGELFF.

In this sample, this clone turned up once. J is TRBJ1-1 and V is TRBV30; no firm D call. The CDR3 loop spans 12 amino acids. The ends were cut back, 0 bases at V and 10 bases at J, with 12 bases in the middle. Germline CDR1 is GTSNPN and CDR2 is SVGIG (reference sequence). The CDR3 loop reads CAWSVPHPGAFF. In DNA form, the CDR3 reads TGTGCCTGGAGTGTCCCACACCCGGGAGCTTTCTTT.

V gene TRBV28 combines with J gene TRBJ2-1; 12 nucleotides match TRBD2. Germline values: CDR1 MDHEN, CDR2 SYDVKM. V lost 5 bases to trimming and J lost 6 bases; unmatched junction nucleotides: 5. This CDR3 is 15 amino acids long. The CDR3 region is CASSLAGGPVNEQFF. CDR3 DNA sequence: TGTGCCAGCAGTCTAGCGGGAGGGCCAGTCAATGAGCAGTTCTTC.

CDR3 coding DNA: TGTGCCAGCAGTTTAAAGCTAGCGGGAGCAGGTGAGCAGTTCTTC. It specifies CASSLKLAGAGEQFF. The chain recombines TRBV27 with TRBJ2-1, with TRBD2 identical over 10 bases. Germline CDR1 MNHEY, CDR2 SMNVEV (reference sequence). V shed 2 bases and J 9 bases; nucleotides not matched to a gene: 7. This CDR3 spans 15 amino acids.

The chain couples TRBV30 to TRBJ2-1, with TRBD2 matching 9 bases. V lost 0 bases and J lost 3; bases outside the gene matches: 12. In germline, CDR1 is GTSNPN, CDR2 SVGIG (reference sequence). This CDR3 is 18 amino acids long. CDR3: CAWSVSGRSLIGYNEQFF. CDR3 in DNA: TGTGCCTGGAGTGTGAGCGGGAGGTCCCTTATAGGCTACAATGAGCAGTTCTTC.

The chain carries TRBV28 and TRBJ2-3; TRBD2 agrees at 10 bases. V dropped 3 bases and J dropped 3; count of bases not matched to a gene: 3. The CDR3 consists of 15 residues. Per germline, CDR1 MDHEN and CDR2 SYDVKM. The CDR3 sequence: CASSFTSGITDTQYF. As DNA, the CDR3 is TGTGCCAGCAGTTTTACTAGCGGGATAACAGATACGCAGTATTTT. Based on the CDR3 plus reference TRBV28 and TRBJ2-3, the full variable domain is DVKVTQSSRYLVKRTGEKVFLECVQDMDHENMFWYRQDPGLGLRLIYFSYDVKMKEKGDIPEGYSVSREKKERFSLILESASTNQTSMYLCASSFTSGITDTQYFGPGTRLTVL.